This T cell receptor (beta chain) was identified in a study of Graves' ophthalmopathy and Graves' hyperthyroidism. Study at large: Sampling took place at initial diagnosis, with peripheral blood obtained before any treatment.

The sequenced template was RNA, covering the TCR beta CDR3 region. An initial RT-PCR round employing HTBI primers preceded a second-round multiplex PCR. TCRdb re-called the multiplex PCR reads through MiXCR, storing one row per CDR3 protein. The sample has about 660,000 distinct CDR3 sequences; roughly 39% are singletons. This clonotype was picked up many times. Its antigen is unidentified. The diagnostic workup employed clinical symptoms, serum thyroxine, TRAb, thyroid ultrasound and orbital computed tomography. PBMCs were isolated from a 10 ml sample of fresh peripheral blood. Study findings and constraints: Clonotypes were expanded in thyroid at above 0.001 frequency, and most also appeared in blood.

This sequence originates from an adult man with Graves' ophthalmopathy. Material: peripheral blood.

CDR3 amino acids: CSGAGTRLETQYF. CDR3 nucleotides: TGCAGCGGTGCCGGGACCCGGTTGGAGACCCAGTACTTC. V usage is TRBV29-1 and J usage is TRBJ2-5, with D possibly called TRBD1 or TRBD2 (5 bases each). This CDR3 region has 13 residues. The V end was cut by 7 bases, the J end by 5 bases, with 17 bases between. CDR1 and CDR2 from the germline V gene are SQVTM and ANQGSEA. Full variable domain (remainder filled in from reference TRBV29-1 and TRBJ2-5): SAVISQKPSRDICQRGTSLTIQCQVDSQVTMMFWYRQQPGQSLTLIATANQGSEATYESGFVIDKFPISRPNLTFSTLTVSNMSPEDSSIYLCSGAGTRLETQYFGPGTRLLVL.